This T cell receptor (beta chain) came from a study of blood T cell repertoires in COVID-19. Overall study context: The United States, Italy and Spain were the sources of the acute and convalescent COVID-19 samples.

Participants were placed into cohorts based on the clinical history they reported. What the recovered Cohort 3 donors had was two negative PCRs, clearance, or symptom resolution. Clones were sequenced by immunoSEQ multiplex PCR, and TCRdb holds only the in-frame ones, with some missing. The repertoire holds some 250,000 clones, with around 89% as singletons. Germline V CDR1 and CDR2: LNHDA, SQIVND (reference sequence). Trimming took off 7 bases at V and 2 bases at J, with 14 bases between the two ends. The length of the CDR3 is 14 residues. The source of this sequence is a man aged 35-49 years who had recovered from COVID-19. The sample taken for sequencing was PBMCs or T cells enriched from blood (not recorded which). This chain uses TRBV19 with TRBJ1-1; D is ambiguous. CDR3 DNA: TGTGCCAGTATAGTGAGGACTTCTAACACTGAAGCTTTCTTT. This codes for CASIVRTSNTEAFF. The whole variable domain, filled in from reference TRBV19 and TRBJ1-1, reads DGGITQSPKYLFRKEGQNVTLSCEQNLNHDAMYWYRQDPGQGLRLIYYSQIVNDFQKGDIAEGYSVSREKKESFPLTVTSAQKNPTAFYLCASIVRTSNTEAFFGQGTRLTVV.